This T cell receptor beta chain originates from a study of blood T cell repertoires in COVID-19. Across the study: Some COVID-19 samples were acute and others convalescent; all came from the United States, Italy and Spain. T cells, B-cell-depleted T cells, or PBMCs supplied cDNA or gDNA.

Method: immunoSEQ multiplex PCR; TCRdb's copy keeps in-frame clones and lacks some. The sample contains 280,000 or so clones, roughly nine tenths of which appear only once. V was clipped by 5 bases and J by 1 base, with 17 bases between them. CDR3 length equals 16 residues. Germline CDR1 reads SGHTA; CDR2 reads FQGTGA. This chain uses TRBV7-3 with TRBJ2-5; TRBD1 might be the D (6 bases). Material for sequencing was PBMCs or T cells enriched from blood (not recorded which). The sequence was obtained from a woman aged 40 to 55 who had recovered from COVID-19. Here the CDR3 DNA reads TGTGCCAGCAGCCTGGGGGCGGCTGGGGGCCAAGAGACCCAGTACTTC. Protein sequence: CASSLGAAGGQETQYF.